The TCR beta chain described here comes from a study of blood T cell repertoires in COVID-19. Study as a whole: From the United States, Italy and Spain came samples of acute and convalescent COVID-19. PBMCs, B-cell-depleted T cells, or T cells provided the cDNA or gDNA that made up the material.

The J segment lost 4 bases and the V segment lost 3 bases, leaving 6 bases of the junction unmatched. The CDR3 runs 15 residues. The germline V gene encodes CDR1 LGHDT and CDR2 YNNKEL (reference sequence). In Seattle, patients joined the study during active infection and were tracked longitudinally. This clone was seen only once. Original processing notes: Amplification of reference gene primers was used by the study to estimate nucleated cell counts. Using immunoSEQ multiplex PCR, the repertoire was profiled, and TCRdb retains in-frame clones only, with some absent. The D gene and trimming were derived from the DNA, and the V and J assignments and clone size from that table. The sample consists of 200,000 to 250,000 clones, approximately 78% of them appearing once.

The receptor was isolated from a woman older than 75 with COVID-19, enrolled during active disease. This chain connects TRBV3-1 (or the pseudogene TRBV3-2) to TRBJ2-7; 10 nucleotides match TRBD2. The material sequenced was peripheral blood. CDR3 loop: CASSQGLAGAYEQYF. The DNA of the CDR3 is TGTGCCAGCAGCCAGGGTCTAGCGGGAGCTTACGAGCAGTACTTC.